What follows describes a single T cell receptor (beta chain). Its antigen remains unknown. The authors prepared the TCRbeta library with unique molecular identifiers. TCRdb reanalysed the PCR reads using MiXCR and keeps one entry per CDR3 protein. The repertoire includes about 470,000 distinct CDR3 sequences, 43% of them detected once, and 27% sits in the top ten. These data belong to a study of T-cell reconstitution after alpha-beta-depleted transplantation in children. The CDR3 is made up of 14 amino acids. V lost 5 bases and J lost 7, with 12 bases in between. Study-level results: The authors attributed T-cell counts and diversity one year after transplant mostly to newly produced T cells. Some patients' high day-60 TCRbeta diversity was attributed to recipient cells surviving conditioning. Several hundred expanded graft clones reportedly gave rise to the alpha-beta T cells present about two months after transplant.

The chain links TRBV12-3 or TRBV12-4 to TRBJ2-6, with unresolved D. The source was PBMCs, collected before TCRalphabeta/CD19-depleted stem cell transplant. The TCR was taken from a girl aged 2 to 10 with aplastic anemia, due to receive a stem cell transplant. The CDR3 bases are TGTGCCAGCAGTCGAAGACACGGAGCCAACGTCCTGACTTTC. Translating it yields CASSRRHGANVLTF.